Detailed here is one TCR beta chain. The antigen remains undetermined. The sample belongs to a study of T cell repertoires in cytomegalovirus infection. TCRdb independently ran MiXCR on the reads; one entry per CDR3 protein. The sample lists 150,000 to 200,000 distinct CDR3 sequences, less than 25% seen once, with roughly 25% in the top ten. Study-level results: Dominant in the ex vivo response were TCR beta clonotypes restricted by HLA-C and specific for CMV.

This CDR3 has 15 amino acids. Looked up from germline, CDR1 is DFQATT and CDR2 is SNEGSKA (reference sequence). J lost 5 bases, V lost 3 bases, and 7 bases had no gene match. The source of this sequence is a human donor in good health (CMV status not recorded). Some clones in this sample may be carry-over from other donors' samples. Sample: CD8+ T cells from cultured PBMCs, taken from culture after CMV antigen stimulation. This sequence joins TRBV20-1 and TRBJ1-4, with 9 bases identical to TRBD1. The CDR3 loop is CSASDRQGVNEKLFF. Here the CDR3 DNA reads TGCAGTGCTAGCGATAGACAGGGGGTAAATGAAAAACTGTTTTTT.